This TCR beta chain was profiled in a study of blood T cell repertoires in COVID-19 (dated by TCRdb to 2020 to 2022). Background for the entire study: Samples from collaborators originated in the United States, Italy and Spain and spanned both the acute and convalescent phases of COVID-19. The repertoires were released in a freely available public database intended as a resource for research on the immune response to SARS-CoV-2. Samples came from the ongoing ImmuneRACE study (first 160 participants) plus 1,254 subjects from 6 global collaborators. Nearly every sample came with metadata listing a de-identified subject ID, COVID-19 status, age in years and sex. HLA class I and class II types, where available, came from metadata supplied by the sample provider rather than from assay-based typing. Subjects who had been exposed to COVID-19, were actively infected with it, or had recovered from it provided the deeply sampled blood TCRbeta repertoires that made up the dataset. The material from the prospective study consisted of cDNA or gDNA derived from T cells, B-cell-depleted T cells, or PBMCs. Study-wide findings and limitations: Clinical and demographic metadata were provided uncurated, with the amount varying by source and participant.

TCRbeta CDR3 regions were amplified from genomic DNA by means of the immunoSEQ Assay, a bias-controlled multiplex PCR. In the original analysis: The number of nucleated cells in each sample was estimated by amplification of reference gene primers within the assay. To quantify the absolute abundance of each unique TCRbeta CDR3 rearrangement, sequence reads were collapsed and filtered. For each sample, productive Simpson clonality was calculated as the square root of Simpson's diversity index across productive rearrangements. TCRdb took this table from immuneACCESS and kept in-frame rearrangements with V and J called. Such tables lack part of the clones; where checked against another copy, unresolved V genes explain under half of the gap, and the rest is unexplained. That table supplies the V and J calls and clone size; D and trimming were determined from the DNA. A total of 300,000 to 350,000 clones appear in this sample, about 90% of them only once. The ten top clones hold about 0.93% of the sample.

The CDR3 holds 15 amino acids from the cysteine to the phenylalanine. Just CDR3 DNA is preserved here, 45 bases in frame from base 1. For this chain, trimming is 11 bases at the V end and 0 bases at the J end, and the number of junction bases without a gene match is 9. The germline V gene supplies CDR1 ENHRY and CDR2 SYGVKD. Comment on this clone: Its antigen is still unknown. No clone much larger than this one lies a single base away; base qualities are absent.

Participants in the prospective study were aged about 18 to 95 years, lived in about two dozen United States geographic areas, and enrolled through a virtual design. In the prospective study, cohorts were assigned on the basis of participant-reported clinical history obtained from a screening survey and a study questionnaire. Recovered participants in ImmuneRACE Cohort 3 were defined by two consecutive negative NP/OP PCR tests, clearance by a healthcare professional, or resolution of symptoms. In the prospective study, mobile phlebotomists collected whole blood, serum and a nasopharyngeal or oropharyngeal swab from each participant. Participants in the prospective study had the option to provide additional blood draws and questionnaires over an approximately 2-month period. Blood samples from the prospective study were shipped frozen or at room temperature prior to DNA extraction.

Sequencing was performed on PBMCs or T cells enriched from blood (not recorded which). Recombination linked TRBV10-3 to TRBJ1-5; TRBD1 fits 8 bases in the junction. This clonotype was sampled from a woman aged 25 to 39 who had recovered from COVID-19. The CDR3 reads CAAGQGRYSNQPQHF. The DNA is TGTGCCGCAGGACAGGGCCGATATAGCAATCAGCCCCAGCATTTT.